This T cell receptor beta chain was obtained from a study of Ad26.COV2.S vaccination and SARS-CoV-2 variants. In the study overall: Within the COV1001 Ad26.COV2.S trial arm, the donor was enrolled. Ad26.COV2.S was injected intramuscularly once or twice, 56 days apart. Study results and limitations: In vaccinated individuals, spike-specific CD8+ and CD4+ T cell responses reportedly displayed substantial breadth.

Germline CDR1 reads WSHSY; CDR2 reads SAAADI. The ends were cut back, 7 bases at V and 2 bases at J, with 11 bases in the middle. This CDR3 is 14 amino acids long. Points on this clone: Antigen: not known.

Treatment noted: over 15 received Ad26.COV2.S at low or high dose, single or two shots; about 5 received placebo; per-sample allocation not given. Specimens were obtained on day 63 following the first vaccine or placebo injection. The individual, an adult aged 18-55 years, was a donor in Boston. Profiling relied on immunoSEQ multiplex PCR, and the TCRdb table lists in-frame clones only, not all of them. This table holds about 430,000 clones, 80% to 95% found once. This chain connects TRBV10-2 to TRBJ2-2; tentative D call: TRBD1 (6 bases). The sequence came from a person between 18 and 59 years old who received the Ad26.COV2.S COVID-19 vaccine or a placebo. This specimen was peripheral blood, taken in a trial of Ad26.COV2.S vaccine versus placebo. The CDR3 region is CASMVQGNTGELFF. In DNA form, the CDR3 reads TGCGCCAGCATGGTACAGGGAAACACCGGGGAGCTGTTTTTT.